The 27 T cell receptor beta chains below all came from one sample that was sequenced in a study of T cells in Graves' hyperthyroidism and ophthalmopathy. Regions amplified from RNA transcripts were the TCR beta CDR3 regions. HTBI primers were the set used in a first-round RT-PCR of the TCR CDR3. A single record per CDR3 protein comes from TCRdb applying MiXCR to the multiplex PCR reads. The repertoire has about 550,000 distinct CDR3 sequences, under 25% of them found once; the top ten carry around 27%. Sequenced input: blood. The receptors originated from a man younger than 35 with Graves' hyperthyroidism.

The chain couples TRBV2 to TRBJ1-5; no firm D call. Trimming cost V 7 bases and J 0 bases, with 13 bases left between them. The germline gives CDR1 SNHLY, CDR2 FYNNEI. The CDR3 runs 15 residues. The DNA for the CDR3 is TGTGCCAGCAAAGAAACGGGGTATAGCAATCAGCCCCAGCATTTT. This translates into CASKETGYSNQPQHF. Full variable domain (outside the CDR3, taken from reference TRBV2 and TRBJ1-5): EPEVTQTPSHQVTQMGQEVILRCVPISNHLYFYWYRQILGQKVEFLVSFYNNEISEKSEIFDDQFSVERPDGSNFTLKIRSTKLEDSAMYFCASKETGYSNQPQHFGDGTRLSIL.

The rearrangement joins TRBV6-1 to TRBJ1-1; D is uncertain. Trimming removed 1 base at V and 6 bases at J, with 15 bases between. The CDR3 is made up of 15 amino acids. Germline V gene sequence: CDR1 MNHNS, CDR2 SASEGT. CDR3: CASSEGVWPAAEAFF. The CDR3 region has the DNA TGTGCCAGCAGTGAAGGGGTTTGGCCAGCGGCTGAAGCTTTCTTT.

CDR3 coding DNA: TGTGCCAGCAGTTACCGCCCGTCAGGGGGCTATGGGAAAAACATTCAGTACTTC. It translates to CASSYRPSGGYGKNIQYF. The rearrangement links TRBV11-1 to TRBJ2-4; 8 bases match TRBD1. V shed 6 bases and J 4 bases; nucleotides not matched to a gene: 17. CDR3 size: 18 residues. Germline V gene sequence: CDR1 SGHAT, CDR2 FQDESV (reference sequence).

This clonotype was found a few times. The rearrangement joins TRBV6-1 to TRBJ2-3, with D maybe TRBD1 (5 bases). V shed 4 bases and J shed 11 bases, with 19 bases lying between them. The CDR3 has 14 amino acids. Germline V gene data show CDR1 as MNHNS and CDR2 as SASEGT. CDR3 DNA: TGTGCCAGCAGTGCCTTGACAGACTTATACGGGCAGTATTTT. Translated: CASSALTDLYGQYF.

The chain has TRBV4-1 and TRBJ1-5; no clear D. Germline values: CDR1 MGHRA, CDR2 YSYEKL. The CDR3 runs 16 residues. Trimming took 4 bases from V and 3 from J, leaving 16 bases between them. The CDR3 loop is CASSPDRALLNQPQHF. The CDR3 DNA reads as TGCGCCAGCAGCCCAGATCGGGCCCTACTCAATCAGCCCCAGCATTTT.

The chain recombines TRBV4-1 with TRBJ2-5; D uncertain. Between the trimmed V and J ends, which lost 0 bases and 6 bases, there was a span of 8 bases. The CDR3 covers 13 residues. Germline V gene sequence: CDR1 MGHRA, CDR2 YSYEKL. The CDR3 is CASSQEWAQTQYF. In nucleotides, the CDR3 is TGCGCCAGCAGCCAAGAATGGGCCCAGACCCAGTACTTC.

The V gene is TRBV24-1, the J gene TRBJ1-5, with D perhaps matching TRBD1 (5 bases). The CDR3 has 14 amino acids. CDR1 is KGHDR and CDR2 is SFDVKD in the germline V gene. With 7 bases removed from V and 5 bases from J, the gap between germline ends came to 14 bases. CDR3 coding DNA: TGTGCCACCAGGGGTGCGGGACCCTATCAGCCCCAGCATTTT. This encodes CATRGAGPYQPQHF.

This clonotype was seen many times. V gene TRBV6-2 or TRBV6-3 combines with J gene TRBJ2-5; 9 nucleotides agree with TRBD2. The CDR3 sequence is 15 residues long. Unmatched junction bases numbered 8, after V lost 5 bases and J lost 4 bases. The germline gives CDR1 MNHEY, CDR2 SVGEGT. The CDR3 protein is CASSPPGTSRETQYF. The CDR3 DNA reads TGTGCCAGCAGTCCCCCCGGGACTAGCCGAGAGACCCAGTACTTC.

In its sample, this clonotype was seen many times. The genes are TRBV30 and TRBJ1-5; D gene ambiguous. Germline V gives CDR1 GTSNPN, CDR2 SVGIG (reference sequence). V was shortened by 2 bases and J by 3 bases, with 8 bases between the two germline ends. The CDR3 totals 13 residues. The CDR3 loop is CAWSKGPNQPQHF. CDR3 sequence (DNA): TGTGCCTGGAGTAAAGGACCCAATCAGCCCCAGCATTTT.

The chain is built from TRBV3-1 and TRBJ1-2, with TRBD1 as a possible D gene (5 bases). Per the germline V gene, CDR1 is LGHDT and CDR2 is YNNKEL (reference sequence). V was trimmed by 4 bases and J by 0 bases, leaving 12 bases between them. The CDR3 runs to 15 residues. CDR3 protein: CASSPRAGTNYGYTF. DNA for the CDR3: TGTGCCAGCAGCCCCCGGGCAGGGACTAACTATGGCTACACCTTC.

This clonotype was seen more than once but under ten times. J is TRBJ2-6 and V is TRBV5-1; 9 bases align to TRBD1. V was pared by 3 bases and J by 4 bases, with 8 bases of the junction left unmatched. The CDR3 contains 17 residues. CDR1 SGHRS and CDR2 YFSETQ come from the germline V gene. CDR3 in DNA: TGCGCCAGCAGCTCTCCCGGGACAGGGTCCGGGGCCAACGTCCTGACTTTC. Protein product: CASSSPGTGSGANVLTF.

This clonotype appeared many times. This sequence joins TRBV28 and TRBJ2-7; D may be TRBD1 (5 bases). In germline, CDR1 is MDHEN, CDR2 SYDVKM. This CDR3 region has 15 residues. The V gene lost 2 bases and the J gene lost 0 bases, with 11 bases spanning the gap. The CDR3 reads CASSLGAARSYEQYF. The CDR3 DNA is TGTGCCAGCAGTTTAGGGGCGGCCCGCTCCTACGAGCAGTACTTC.

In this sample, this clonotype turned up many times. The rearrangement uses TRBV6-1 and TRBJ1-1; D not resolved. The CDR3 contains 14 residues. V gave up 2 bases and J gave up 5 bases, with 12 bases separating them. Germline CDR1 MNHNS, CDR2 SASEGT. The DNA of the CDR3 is TGTGCCAGCAGTGAAATGGCGGTAACAACTGAAGCTTTCTTT. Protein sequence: CASSEMAVTTEAFF.

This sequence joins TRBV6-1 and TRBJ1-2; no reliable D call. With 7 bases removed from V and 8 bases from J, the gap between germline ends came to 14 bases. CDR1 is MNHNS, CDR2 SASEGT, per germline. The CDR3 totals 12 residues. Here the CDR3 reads CASMNRPWGYTF. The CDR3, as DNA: TGTGCCAGCATGAACCGCCCTTGGGGCTACACCTTC.

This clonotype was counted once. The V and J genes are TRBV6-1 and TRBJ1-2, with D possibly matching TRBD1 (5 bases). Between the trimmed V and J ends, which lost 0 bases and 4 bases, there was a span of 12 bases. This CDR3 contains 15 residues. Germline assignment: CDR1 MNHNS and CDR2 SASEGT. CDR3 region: CASSEATQGLYGYTF. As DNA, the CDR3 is TGTGCCAGCAGTGAAGCGACCCAGGGCCTCTATGGCTACACCTTC.

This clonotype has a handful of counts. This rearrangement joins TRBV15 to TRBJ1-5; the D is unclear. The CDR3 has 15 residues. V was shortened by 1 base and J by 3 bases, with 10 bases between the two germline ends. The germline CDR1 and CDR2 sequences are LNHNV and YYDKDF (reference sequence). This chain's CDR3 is CATSRGPGYNQPQHF. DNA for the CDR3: TGTGCCACCAGCAGAGGCCCCGGGTACAATCAGCCCCAGCATTTT.

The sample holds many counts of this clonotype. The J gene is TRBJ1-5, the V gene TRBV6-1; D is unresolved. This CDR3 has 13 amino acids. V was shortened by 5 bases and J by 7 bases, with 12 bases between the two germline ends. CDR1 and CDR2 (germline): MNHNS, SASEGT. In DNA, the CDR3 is TGTGCCAGCAGTATGTCAGGAACCCAGCCCCAGCATTTT. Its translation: CASSMSGTQPQHF.

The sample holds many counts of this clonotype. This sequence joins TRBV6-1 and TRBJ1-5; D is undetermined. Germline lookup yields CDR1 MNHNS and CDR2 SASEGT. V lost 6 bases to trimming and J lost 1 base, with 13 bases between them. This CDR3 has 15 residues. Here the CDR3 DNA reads TGTGCCAGCAGCCTAGGGCCACTGAGCAATCAGCCCCAGCATTTT. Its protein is CASSLGPLSNQPQHF.

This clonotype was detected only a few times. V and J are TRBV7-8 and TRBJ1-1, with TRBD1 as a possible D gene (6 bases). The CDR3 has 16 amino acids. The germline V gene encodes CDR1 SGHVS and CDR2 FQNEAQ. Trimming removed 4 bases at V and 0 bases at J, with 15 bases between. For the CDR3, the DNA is TGTGCCAGCAGCTCGGATTTCAGGGGCCTGAACACTGAAGCTTTCTTT. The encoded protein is CASSSDFRGLNTEAFF.

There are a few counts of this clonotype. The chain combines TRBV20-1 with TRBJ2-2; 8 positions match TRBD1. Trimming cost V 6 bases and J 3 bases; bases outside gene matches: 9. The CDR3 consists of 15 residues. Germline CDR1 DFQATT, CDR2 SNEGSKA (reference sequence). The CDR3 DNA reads TGCAGTGCCCCAAACAGGGGGACGGACACCGGGGAGCTGTTTTTT. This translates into CSAPNRGTDTGELFF.

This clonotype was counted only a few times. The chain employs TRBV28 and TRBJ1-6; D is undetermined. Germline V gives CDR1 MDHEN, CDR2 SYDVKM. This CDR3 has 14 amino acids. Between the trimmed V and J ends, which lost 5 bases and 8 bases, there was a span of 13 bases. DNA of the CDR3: TGTGCCAGCAGTGTCCCCGAGAGACATTCACCCCTCCACTTT. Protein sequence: CASSVPERHSPLHF.

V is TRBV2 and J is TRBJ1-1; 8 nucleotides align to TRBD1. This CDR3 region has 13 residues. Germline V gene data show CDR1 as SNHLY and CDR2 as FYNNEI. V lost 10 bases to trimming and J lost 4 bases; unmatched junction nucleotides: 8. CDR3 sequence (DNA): TGTGCCAACTCAGGGGGCGCCGCCACTGAAGCTTTCTTT. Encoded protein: CANSGGAATEAFF.

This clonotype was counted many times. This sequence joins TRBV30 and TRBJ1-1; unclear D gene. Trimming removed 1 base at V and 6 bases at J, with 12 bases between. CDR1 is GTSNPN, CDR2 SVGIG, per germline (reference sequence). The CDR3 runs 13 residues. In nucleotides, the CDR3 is TGTGCCTGGAGTGGTTCTGATAACGCTGAAGCTTTCTTT. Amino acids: CAWSGSDNAEAFF.

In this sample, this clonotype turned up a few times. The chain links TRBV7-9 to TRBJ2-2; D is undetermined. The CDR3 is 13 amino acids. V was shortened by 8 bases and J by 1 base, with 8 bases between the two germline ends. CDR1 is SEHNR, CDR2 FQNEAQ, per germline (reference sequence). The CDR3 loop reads CASWTLNTGELFF. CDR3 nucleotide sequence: TGTGCCAGCTGGACCTTGAACACCGGGGAGCTGTTTTTT.

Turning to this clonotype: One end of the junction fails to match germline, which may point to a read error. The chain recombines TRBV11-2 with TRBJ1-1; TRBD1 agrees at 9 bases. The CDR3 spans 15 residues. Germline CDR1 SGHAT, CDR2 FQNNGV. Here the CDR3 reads CASSYSQGANTEAVF. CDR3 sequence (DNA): TGTGCCAGCAGCTACTCACAGGGGGCGAACACTGAAGCTGTCTTT.

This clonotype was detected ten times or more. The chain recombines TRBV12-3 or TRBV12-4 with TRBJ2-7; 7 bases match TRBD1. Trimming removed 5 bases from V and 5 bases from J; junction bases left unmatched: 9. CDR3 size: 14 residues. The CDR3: CASSQTGTAHEQYF. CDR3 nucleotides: TGTGCCAGCAGTCAGACAGGGACAGCCCACGAGCAGTACTTC.

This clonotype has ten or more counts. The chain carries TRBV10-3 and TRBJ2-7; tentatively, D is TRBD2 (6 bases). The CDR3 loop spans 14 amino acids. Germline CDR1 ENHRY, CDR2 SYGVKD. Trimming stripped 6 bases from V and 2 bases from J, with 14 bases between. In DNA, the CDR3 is TGTGCCATCAGGCCGGGACTGACAACCTACGAGCAGTACTTC. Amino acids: CAIRPGLTTYEQYF.